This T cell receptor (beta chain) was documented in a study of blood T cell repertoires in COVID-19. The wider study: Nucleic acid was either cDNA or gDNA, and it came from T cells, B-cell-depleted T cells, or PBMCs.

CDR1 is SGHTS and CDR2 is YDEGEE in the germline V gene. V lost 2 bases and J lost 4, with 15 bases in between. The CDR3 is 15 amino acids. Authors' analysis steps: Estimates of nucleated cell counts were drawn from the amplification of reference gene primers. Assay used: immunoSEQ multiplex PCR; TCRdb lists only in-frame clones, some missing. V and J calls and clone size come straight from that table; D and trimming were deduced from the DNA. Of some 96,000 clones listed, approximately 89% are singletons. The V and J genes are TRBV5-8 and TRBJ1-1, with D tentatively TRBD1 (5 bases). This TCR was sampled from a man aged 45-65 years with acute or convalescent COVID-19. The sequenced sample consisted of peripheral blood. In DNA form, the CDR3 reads TGTGCCAGCAGCTTATCCACGTTTCAGGGCACTGAAGCTTTCTTT. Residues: CASSLSTFQGTEAFF. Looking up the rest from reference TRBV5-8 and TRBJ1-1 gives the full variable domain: EAGVTQSPTHLIKTRGQQATLRCSPISGHTSVYWYQQALGLGLQFLLWYDEGEERNRGNFPPRFSGRQFPNYSSELNVNALELEDSALYLCASSLSTFQGTEAFFGQGTRLTVV.